The source of this TCR beta chain is a study of beta chain features in type 1 diabetes. CDR1 SGHRS and CDR2 YFSETQ come from the germline V gene. There are 15 residues in the CDR3. Trimming pared 1 base from V and 4 bases from J, leaving 11 bases between. Since all of the isolated RNA was reverse transcribed, expressed TCRB transcripts were what got sequenced. Only in-frame clones appear in the TCRdb table, and some are missing; sequencing was by immunoSEQ multiplex PCR. The sample includes around 12,000 clones, 46% of them seen just once. Sequences were obtained from stem cell memory CD4+ T cells from blood. The clonotype comes from a man younger than 30 in good health. This sequence joins TRBV5-1 and TRBJ2-2; D is perhaps TRBD1 (6 bases). CDR3 nucleotides: TGCGCCAGCAGCTTGACAGGGATGAGCACCGGGGAGCTGTTTTTT. Protein product: CASSLTGMSTGELFF.